The 11 T cell receptor beta chains listed next were all sequenced from one sample in a study of CD8 T cells in ankylosing spondylitis. TCRdb used MiXCR to reprocess the 5' RACE reads, holding one entry per CDR3 protein. The sample lists 250,000 or so distinct CDR3 sequences; roughly a quarter were seen once. Sequencing was done on a sample of blood, either unsorted or a sorted T cell fraction (not recorded which). These receptor sequences come from a male donor with ankylosing spondylitis or in good health (not recorded which).

The rearrangement joins TRBV20-1 to TRBJ2-3; D might be TRBD2 (6 bases). Germline-derived CDR1 and CDR2 are DFQATT and SNEGSKA (reference sequence). The CDR3 covers 14 residues. V lost 0 bases and J lost 4, with 11 bases in between. The CDR3 DNA reads TGCAGTGCTAGAGAGCGGGGCCTGGCAGATACGCAGTATTTT. It is translated as CSARERGLADTQYF.

The rearrangement uses TRBV6-1 and TRBJ2-7; 8 bases align to TRBD1. Trimming cost V 6 bases and J 2 bases; bases outside gene matches: 3. The CDR3 runs 13 residues. The germline V gene has CDR1 MNHNS and CDR2 SASEGT. As DNA, the CDR3 is TGTGCCAGCAGAGCACAGGGGGCCTACGAGCAGTACTTC. Protein product: CASRAQGAYEQYF.

This clonotype has ten or more counts. The chain employs TRBV29-1 and TRBJ2-1; the D gene is possibly TRBD2 (6 bases). This CDR3 has 16 amino acids. The ends were cut back, 0 bases at V and 3 bases at J, with 15 bases in the middle. The V gene's germline CDR1 is SQVTM and CDR2 ANQGSEA. The CDR3 DNA is TGCAGCGTTGAAGATGGAGGGGTCACCTTCTACAATGAGCAGTTCTTC. The encoded protein is CSVEDGGVTFYNEQFF.

J is TRBJ2-7 and V is TRBV12-3 or TRBV12-4; 7 bases are a match to TRBD1. The CDR3 extends over 15 amino acids. The V segment lost 8 bases and the J segment 4 bases; nucleotides outside the gene matches: 14. CDR3 sequence reads: CASASPSTGVYEQYF. CDR3 nucleotides: TGTGCCAGCGCTAGTCCCTCAACAGGGGTATACGAGCAGTACTTC.

The table lists this clonotype with many counts. The V call is TRBV9, the J call TRBJ2-3; D gene unclear. Per germline, CDR1 SGDLS and CDR2 YYNGEE. Trimming left V 0 bases short and J 0 bases short, with 11 bases between. The CDR3 contains 16 residues. DNA for the CDR3: TGTGCCAGCAGCGTAGACAGTGTGAGGAGCACAGATACGCAGTATTTT. Translated, it gives CASSVDSVRSTDTQYF.

The V and J genes are TRBV20-1 and TRBJ1-6; no definite D call. Trimming left V 6 bases short and J 8 bases short, with 20 bases between. The germline V gene has CDR1 DFQATT and CDR2 SNEGSKA (reference sequence). The CDR3 contains 15 residues. The CDR3 region has the DNA TGCAGTGCGCATCCCCCCGGCAAAAGGGATTCACCCCTCCACTTT. Protein product: CSAHPPGKRDSPLHF.

CDR3 region: CSAGQGRTGELFF. CDR3 coding DNA: TGCAGCGCGGGACAGGGAAGAACCGGGGAGCTGTTTTTT. The chain recombines TRBV29-1 with TRBJ2-2, with 9 bases fitting TRBD1. After removal of 7 bases from V and 5 bases from J, the junction contained 5 bases not matched to a gene. Per the germline V gene, CDR1 is SQVTM and CDR2 is ANQGSEA. This CDR3 spans 13 amino acids.

CDR3 sequence (DNA): TGTGCCAGCAGTTTAGGTCGGCCCCAAGAGACCCAGTACTTC. Translating gives CASSLGRPQETQYF. V gene TRBV12-3 or TRBV12-4 combines with J gene TRBJ2-5; D call uncertain. V lost 1 base and J 1 base, leaving 7 bases between the germline ends. The CDR3 is 14 residues long.

This clonotype was counted ten times or more. The chain links TRBV20-1 to TRBJ1-1; 7 bases fit TRBD1. The J segment lost 4 bases and the V segment lost 0 bases, leaving 8 bases of the junction unmatched. CDR1 DFQATT and CDR2 SNEGSKA come from the germline V gene (reference sequence). The CDR3 contains 15 residues. The CDR3 is CSARDSRGLVTEAFF. CDR3 DNA sequence: TGCAGTGCTAGAGATTCCAGGGGGTTGGTCACTGAAGCTTTCTTT.

Ten or more counts support this clonotype. This rearrangement joins TRBV4-2 to TRBJ2-3, with 7 bases that match TRBD2. The CDR3 totals 16 residues. V was pared by 0 bases and J by 6 bases, with 9 bases of the junction left unmatched. Germline CDR1 is LGHNA and CDR2 is YNFKEQ. CDR3 loop: CASSQEVGGYPDTQYF. The CDR3 region has the DNA TGTGCCAGCAGCCAAGAGGTGGGGGGGTATCCGGATACGCAGTATTTT.

This clonotype was picked up many times. The rearrangement links TRBV5-1 to TRBJ2-5; 10 bases agree with TRBD2. CDR3 length: 17 residues. Per germline, CDR1 SGHRS and CDR2 YFSETQ. Unmatched junction bases numbered 17, after V lost 6 bases and J lost 6 bases. CDR3 sequence (DNA): TGCGCCAGCACCACGAGGAGCGGGGGGGCCGAGTGGAAGACCCAGTACTTC. It translates to CASTTRSGGAEWKTQYF.